These 5 T cell receptor beta chains originate from one sample sequenced in a study of blood T cell repertoires in COVID-19. Measured with immunoSEQ multiplex PCR; TCRdb has only the in-frame clones, and not every one. The sample records 120,000 to 150,000 clones, more than 75% being singletons. Sample: PBMCs or T cells enriched from blood (not recorded which). The receptors were gathered from a woman in her 30s with acute COVID-19.

The chain is built from TRBV5-4 and TRBJ2-1; TRBD2 is a possible D gene (6 bases). In germline, CDR1 is SGHNT, CDR2 YYREEE (reference sequence). The V end was cut by 4 bases, the J end by 8 bases, with 13 bases between. The CDR3 has 13 residues. The CDR3 DNA sequence: TGTGCCAGCAGCAAGAGCGGGCGCCATGAGCAGTTCTTC. Amino acids: CASSKSGRHEQFF.

This chain links TRBV7-2 with TRBJ1-2; D call uncertain. Trimming left V 1 base short and J 2 bases short, with 5 bases between. Germline CDR1 reads SGHTA; CDR2 reads FQGNSA. The CDR3 is 13 amino acids. The CDR3 protein is CASSLGRNYGYTF. CDR3 sequence (DNA): TGTGCCAGCAGCTTAGGGCGGAACTATGGCTACACCTTC.

This sequence joins TRBV4-3 and TRBJ2-6; D unresolved. From germline, CDR1 is LGHNA and CDR2 YSLEER. Trimming left V 0 bases short and J 0 bases short, with 6 bases between. CDR3 length: 16 residues. DNA of the CDR3: TGCGCCAGCAGCCAAGATTTGGCCTCTGGGGCCAACGTCCTGACTTTC. It encodes CASSQDLASGANVLTF.

The V gene is TRBV9, the J gene TRBJ1-4; tentative D call: TRBD1 (6 bases). The CDR3 has 15 residues. V was shortened by 4 bases and J by 4 bases, with 14 bases between the two germline ends. CDR1 SGDLS and CDR2 YYNGEE come from the germline V gene. The CDR3 spells CASSPEWDINEKLFF. The CDR3 DNA reads TGTGCCAGCAGCCCCGAGTGGGACATTAATGAAAAACTGTTTTTT.

This chain connects TRBV27 to TRBJ2-3; D remains ambiguous. Germline V gene sequence: CDR1 MNHEY, CDR2 SMNVEV (reference sequence). The V end was cut by 3 bases, the J end by 1 base, with 11 bases between. The CDR3 extends over 15 amino acids. CDR3 loop: CASSFGRTGTDTQYF. The CDR3 bases are TGTGCCAGCAGTTTTGGTCGCACGGGCACAGATACGCAGTATTTT.